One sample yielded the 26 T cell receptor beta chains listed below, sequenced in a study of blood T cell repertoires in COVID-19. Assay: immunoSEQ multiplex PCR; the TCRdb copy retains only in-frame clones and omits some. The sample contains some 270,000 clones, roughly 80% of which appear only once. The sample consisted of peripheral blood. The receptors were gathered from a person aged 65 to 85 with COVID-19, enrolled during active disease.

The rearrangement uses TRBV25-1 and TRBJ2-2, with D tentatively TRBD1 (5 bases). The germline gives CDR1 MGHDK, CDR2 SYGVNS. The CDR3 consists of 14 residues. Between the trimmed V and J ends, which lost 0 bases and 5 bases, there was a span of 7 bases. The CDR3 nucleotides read TGTGCCAGCAGTGAATATAAGGGGACCGGGGAGCTGTTTTTT. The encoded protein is CASSEYKGTGELFF. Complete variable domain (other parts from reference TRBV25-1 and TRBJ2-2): EADIYQTPRYLVIGTGKKITLECSQTMGHDKMYWYQQDPGMELHLIHYSYGVNSTEKGDLSSESTVSRIRTEHFPLTLESARPSHTSQYLCASSEYKGTGELFFGEGSRLTVL.

The CDR3 DNA reads as TGTGCCAGTAGTATAACTGGAAAAACGGGACAGCAACTCAACTACGAGCAGTACTTC. Its translation is CASSITGKTGQQLNYEQYF. The chain has TRBV19 and TRBJ2-7, with 7 positions matching TRBD1. The V gene's germline CDR1 is LNHDA and CDR2 SQIVND (reference sequence). J lost 3 bases, V lost 2 bases, and 19 bases had no gene match. This CDR3 is 19 amino acids long.

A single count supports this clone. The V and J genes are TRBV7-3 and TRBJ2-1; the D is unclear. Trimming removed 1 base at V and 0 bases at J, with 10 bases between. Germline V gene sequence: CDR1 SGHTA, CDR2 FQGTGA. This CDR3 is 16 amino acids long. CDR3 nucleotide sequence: TGTGCCAGCAGCTTAATATTGTCGAGCTCCTACAATGAGCAGTTCTTC. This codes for CASSLILSSSYNEQFF.

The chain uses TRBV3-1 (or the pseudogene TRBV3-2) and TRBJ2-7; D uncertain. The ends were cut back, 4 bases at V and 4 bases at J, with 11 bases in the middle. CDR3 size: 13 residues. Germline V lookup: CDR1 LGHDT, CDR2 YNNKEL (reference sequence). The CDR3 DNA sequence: TGTGCCAGCAGCCCGGGTGGCGGTTACGAGCAGTACTTC. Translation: CASSPGGGYEQYF.

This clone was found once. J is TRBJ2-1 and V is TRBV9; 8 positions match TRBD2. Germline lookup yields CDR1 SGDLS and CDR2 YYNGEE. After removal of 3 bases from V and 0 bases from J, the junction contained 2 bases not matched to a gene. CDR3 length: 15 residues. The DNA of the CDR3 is TGTGCCAGCAGCGATCGGGGGGGCTCCTACAATGAGCAGTTCTTC. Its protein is CASSDRGGSYNEQFF.

The CDR3 here is CASSSTHTGLIYGYTF. Written as DNA, the CDR3 is TGTGCCAGCAGTTCCACCCACACGGGACTTATCTATGGCTACACCTTC. The chain employs TRBV6-5 and TRBJ1-2; D is possibly TRBD1 (5 bases). Looked up from germline, CDR1 is MNHEY and CDR2 is SVGAGI. Between the trimmed V and J ends, which lost 4 bases and 4 bases, there was a span of 19 bases. CDR3 size: 16 residues.

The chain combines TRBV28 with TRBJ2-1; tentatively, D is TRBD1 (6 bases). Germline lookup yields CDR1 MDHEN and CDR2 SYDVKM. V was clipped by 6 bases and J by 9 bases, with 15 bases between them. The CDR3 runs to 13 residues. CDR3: CASSQGGFGEQFF. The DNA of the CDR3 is TGTGCCAGCAGCCAAGGGGGTTTCGGTGAGCAGTTCTTC.

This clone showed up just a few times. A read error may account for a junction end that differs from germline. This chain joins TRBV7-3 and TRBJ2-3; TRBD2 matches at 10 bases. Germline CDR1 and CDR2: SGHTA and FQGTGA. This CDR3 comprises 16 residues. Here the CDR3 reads CASSLTAGGHGDTQYF. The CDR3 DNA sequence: TGTGCCAGCAGTTTAACAGCGGGAGGGCATGGAGATACGCAGTATTTT.

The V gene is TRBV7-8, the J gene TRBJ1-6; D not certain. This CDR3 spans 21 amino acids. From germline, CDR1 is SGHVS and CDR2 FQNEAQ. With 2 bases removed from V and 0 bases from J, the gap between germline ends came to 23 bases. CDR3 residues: CASSLLTANLPQSSYNSPLHF. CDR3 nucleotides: TGTGCCAGCAGCTTACTGACCGCGAATTTACCACAGAGCTCCTATAATTCACCCCTCCACTTT.

CDR3 residues: CASSLLAGGSYEQYF. In DNA, the CDR3 is TGTGCCAGCAGTTTACTAGCGGGGGGCTCCTACGAGCAGTACTTC. V is TRBV28 and J is TRBJ2-7; 11 bases are a match to TRBD2. The trim removed 2 bases at V and 0 bases at J, leaving 0 bases unmatched. Looked up from germline, CDR1 is MDHEN and CDR2 is SYDVKM. The CDR3 sequence is 15 residues long. The whole variable domain, remainder taken from reference TRBV28 and TRBJ2-7, is DVKVTQSSRYLVKRTGEKVFLECVQDMDHENMFWYRQDPGLGLRLIYFSYDVKMKEKGDIPEGYSVSREKKERFSLILESASTNQTSMYLCASSLLAGGSYEQYFGPGTRLTVT.

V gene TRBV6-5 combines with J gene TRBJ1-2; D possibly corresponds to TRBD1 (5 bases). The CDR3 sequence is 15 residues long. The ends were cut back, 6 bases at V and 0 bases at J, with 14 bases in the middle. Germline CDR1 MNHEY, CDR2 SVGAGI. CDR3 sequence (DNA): TGTGCCAGCAGAAAAGGGGATTTCACTAACTATGGCTACACCTTC. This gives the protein CASRKGDFTNYGYTF.

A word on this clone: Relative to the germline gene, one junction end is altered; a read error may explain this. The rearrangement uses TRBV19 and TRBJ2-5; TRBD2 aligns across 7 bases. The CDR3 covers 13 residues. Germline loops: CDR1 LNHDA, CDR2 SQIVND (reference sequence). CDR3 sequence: CASSIPFGLVLHF. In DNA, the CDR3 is TGTGCCAGTAGTATCCCCTTTGGACTAGTCTTACACTTC.

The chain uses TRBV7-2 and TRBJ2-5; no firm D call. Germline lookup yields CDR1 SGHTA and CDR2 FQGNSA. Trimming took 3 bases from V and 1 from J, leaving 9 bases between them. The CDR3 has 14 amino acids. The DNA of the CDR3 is TGTGCCAGCAGCTTGCGCCAACCCCAAGAGACCCAGTACTTC. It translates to CASSLRQPQETQYF.

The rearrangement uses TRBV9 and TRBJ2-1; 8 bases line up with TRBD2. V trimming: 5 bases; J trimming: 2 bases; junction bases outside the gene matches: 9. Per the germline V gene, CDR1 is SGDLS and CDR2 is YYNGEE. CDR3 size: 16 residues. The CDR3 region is CASSPGLAGAYNEQFF. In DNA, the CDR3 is TGTGCCAGCAGTCCTGGACTAGCCGGAGCCTACAATGAGCAGTTCTTC. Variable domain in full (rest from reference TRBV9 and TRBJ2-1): DSGVTQTPKHLITATGQRVTLRCSPRSGDLSVYWYQQSLDQGLQFLIQYYNGEERAKGNILERFSAQQFPDLHSELNLSSLELGDSALYFCASSPGLAGAYNEQFFGPGTRLTVL.

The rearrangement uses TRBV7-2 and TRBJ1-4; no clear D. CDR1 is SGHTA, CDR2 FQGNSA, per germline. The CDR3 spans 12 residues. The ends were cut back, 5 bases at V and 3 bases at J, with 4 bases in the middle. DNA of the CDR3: TGTGCCAGCAGCCGCGCTAATGAAAAACTGTTTTTT. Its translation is CASSRANEKLFF.

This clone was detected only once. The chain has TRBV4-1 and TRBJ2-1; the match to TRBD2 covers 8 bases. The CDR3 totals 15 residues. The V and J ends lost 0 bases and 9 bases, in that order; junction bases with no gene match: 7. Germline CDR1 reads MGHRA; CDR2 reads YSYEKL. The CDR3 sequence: CASSQDLGGAREQFF. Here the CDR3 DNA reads TGCGCCAGCAGCCAAGATCTCGGGGGGGCCCGTGAGCAGTTCTTC.

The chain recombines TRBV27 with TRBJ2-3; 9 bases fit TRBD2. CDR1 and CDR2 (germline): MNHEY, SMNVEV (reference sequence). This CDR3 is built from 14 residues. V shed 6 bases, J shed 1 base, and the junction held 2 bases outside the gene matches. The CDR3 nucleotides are TGTGCCAGCAGAGTAGCGGGGGGCACAGATACGCAGTATTTT. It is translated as CASRVAGGTDTQYF.

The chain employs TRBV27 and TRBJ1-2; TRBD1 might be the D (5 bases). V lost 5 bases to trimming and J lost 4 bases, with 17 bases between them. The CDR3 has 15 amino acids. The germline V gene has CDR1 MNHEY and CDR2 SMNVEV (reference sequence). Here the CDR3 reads CASSPAGVGVYGYTF. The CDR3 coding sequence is TGTGCCAGCAGTCCGGCGGGGGTAGGGGTCTATGGCTACACCTTC.

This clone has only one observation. CDR3 DNA: TGTGCCAGCAGCCAGTGGGGGGTATTCGACACTGAAGCTTTCTTT. Its translation: CASSQWGVFDTEAFF. The rearrangement uses TRBV14 and TRBJ1-1; weak D call: TRBD1 (5 bases). The CDR3 totals 15 residues. Trimming left V 3 bases short and J 3 bases short, with 14 bases between. CDR1 and CDR2 from the germline V gene are SGHDN and FVKESK.

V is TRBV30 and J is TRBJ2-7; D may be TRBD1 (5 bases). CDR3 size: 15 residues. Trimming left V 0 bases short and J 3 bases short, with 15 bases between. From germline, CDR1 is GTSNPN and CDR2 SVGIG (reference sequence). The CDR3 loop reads CAWSVSGSGVYEQYF. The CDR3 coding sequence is TGTGCCTGGAGTGTATCAGGGTCAGGAGTCTACGAGCAGTACTTC.

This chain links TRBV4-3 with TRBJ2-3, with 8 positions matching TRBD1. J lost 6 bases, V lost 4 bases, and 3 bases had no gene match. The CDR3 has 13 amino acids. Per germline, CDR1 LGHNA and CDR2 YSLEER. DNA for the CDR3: TGCGCCAGCAGCCCAAGACAGGGGGATACGCAGTATTTT. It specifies CASSPRQGDTQYF.

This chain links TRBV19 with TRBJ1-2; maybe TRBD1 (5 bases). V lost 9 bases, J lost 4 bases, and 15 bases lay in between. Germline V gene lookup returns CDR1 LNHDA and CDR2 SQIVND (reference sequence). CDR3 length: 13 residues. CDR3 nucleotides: TGTGCCAGCCGGACGCAGGGCACCTATGGCTACACCTTC. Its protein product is CASRTQGTYGYTF.

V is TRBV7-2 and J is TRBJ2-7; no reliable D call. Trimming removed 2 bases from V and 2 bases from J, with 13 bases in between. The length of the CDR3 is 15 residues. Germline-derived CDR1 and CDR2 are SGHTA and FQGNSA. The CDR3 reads CASSLSTGGPYEQYF. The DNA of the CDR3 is TGTGCCAGCAGCTTAAGCACCGGCGGCCCCTACGAGCAGTACTTC.

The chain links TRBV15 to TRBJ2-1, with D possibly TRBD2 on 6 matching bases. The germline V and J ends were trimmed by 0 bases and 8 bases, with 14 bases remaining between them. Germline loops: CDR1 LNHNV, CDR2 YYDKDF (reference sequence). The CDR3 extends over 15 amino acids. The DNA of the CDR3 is TGTGCCACCAGCAGAGAACTGACTAGTACTTATGAGCAGTTCTTC. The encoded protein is CATSRELTSTYEQFF.

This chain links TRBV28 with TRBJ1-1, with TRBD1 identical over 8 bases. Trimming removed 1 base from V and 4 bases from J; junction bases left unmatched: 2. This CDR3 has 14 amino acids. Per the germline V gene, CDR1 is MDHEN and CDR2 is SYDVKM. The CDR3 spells CASSLSGGGTEAFF. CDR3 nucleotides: TGTGCCAGCAGTTTATCAGGGGGCGGCACTGAAGCTTTCTTT.

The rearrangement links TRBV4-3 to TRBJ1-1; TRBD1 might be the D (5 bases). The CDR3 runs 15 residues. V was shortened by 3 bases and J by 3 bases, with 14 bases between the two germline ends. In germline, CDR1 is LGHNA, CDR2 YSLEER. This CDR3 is CASSHSGRAHTEAFF. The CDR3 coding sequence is TGCGCCAGCAGCCATAGCGGCAGGGCACACACTGAAGCTTTCTTT.